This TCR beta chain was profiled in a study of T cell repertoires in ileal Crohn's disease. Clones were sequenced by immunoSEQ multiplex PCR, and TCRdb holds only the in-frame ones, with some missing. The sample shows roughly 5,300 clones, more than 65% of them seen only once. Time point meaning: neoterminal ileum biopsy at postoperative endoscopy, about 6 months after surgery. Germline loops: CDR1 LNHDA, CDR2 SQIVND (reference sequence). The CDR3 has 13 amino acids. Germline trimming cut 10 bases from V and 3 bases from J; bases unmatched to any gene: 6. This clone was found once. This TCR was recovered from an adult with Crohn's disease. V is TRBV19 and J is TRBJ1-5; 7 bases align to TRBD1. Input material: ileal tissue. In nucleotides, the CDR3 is TGTGCCACCGACGACAGGGACAATCAGCCCCAGCATTTT. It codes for CATDDRDNQPQHF.